This T cell receptor (beta chain) was sequenced during a study of control samples from healthy donors and cancer patients. TCRdb's copy holds only in-frame clones and misses some; the assay was immunoSEQ multiplex PCR. The sample has approximately 150,000 clones, just over 95% seen once. The V end was cut by 5 bases, the J end by 0 bases, with 1 base between. This CDR3 is 12 amino acids long. The germline CDR1 and CDR2 sequences are MNHEY and SMNVEV (reference sequence). Sequenced: blood. The chain couples TRBV27 to TRBJ2-2; no firm D call. This TCR came from a woman aged 25 to 39 in good health. CDR3 in amino acids: CASSTNTGELFF. The CDR3, as DNA: TGTGCCAGCAGTACGAACACCGGGGAGCTGTTTTTT.